This T cell receptor (beta chain) originates from a study of shared clonotypes between healthy human individuals. Study-wide results and caveats: Sample collection involved blood only; tissue repertoires are likely different. Sequencing depth was a factor that was expected to affect clonotype sharing among donors.

The length of the CDR3 is 12 residues. Germline lookup yields CDR1 SGHNT and CDR2 YYREEE (reference sequence). V was cut by 4 bases and J by 2 bases, with 7 bases left in between. Concerning this clone: What it binds is not known.

Spread over ten immunoSEQ deep assay plates, unsorted PBMC DNA underwent sequencing. Authors' analysis steps: ImmunoSEQ junction-only sequences lacked quality scores, so their filtering differed. Clones were read by immunoSEQ multiplex PCR, and TCRdb kept only the in-frame ones, dropping some. Clone size and V and J calls were adopted from that table, with D and trimming inferred from the DNA. The data show about 87,000 clones, with approximately 44% seen just once and more than 12% held by the top ten. The origin of this receptor is a woman in her 40s in good health. Some clones in this sample may be carry-over from other donors' samples. The sample was PBMCs. The V gene is TRBV5-4, the J gene TRBJ2-7; no clear D. The CDR3 protein is CASSTSTYEQYF. CDR3 DNA: TGTGCCAGCAGCACTTCCACCTACGAGCAGTACTTC.